This is a list of T cell receptor beta chains from one sample in a study of CD8 T cells in Susac syndrome. TCRdb reprocessed the immunoSEQ multiplex PCR reads via MiXCR and lists one record per CDR3 protein. The table has around 150,000 distinct CDR3 sequences, about 93% seen once. What was sequenced was CD4+ T cells from PBMCs. The receptors derive from a human donor in good health. The conserved cysteine and the conserved F or W are not part of the CDR3 here. D genes are given only for firm matches.

ASSAYYQGAEQY,TRBV25-1,-,TRBJ2-7
ASSLDRGGINTGELF,TRBV7-2,TRBD2,TRBJ2-2
ASSPPSYEQY,TRBV6-1,-,TRBJ2-7
ASSQDRRQGGNSPLH,TRBV4-1,TRBD1,TRBJ1-6
ASRATGGGVPGIQY,TRBV2,TRBD2,TRBJ2-4
ASSYDARTGRAF,TRBV6-6,-,TRBJ1-1
ASSERWRGRSTGELF,TRBV3-1,-,TRBJ2-2
ASSLQLASEEQY,TRBV5-1,TRBD2,TRBJ2-7
ASIEGLLSNQPQH,TRBV2,-,TRBJ1-5
ASSPGTGAYNEQF,TRBV7-2,TRBD1,TRBJ2-1
AWSEDRLRSYT,TRBV30,-,TRBJ1-2
ASSSLGARNTGELF,TRBV5-1,-,TRBJ2-2
SAIRTSGEETQY,TRBV20-1,TRBD2,TRBJ2-5
ASSVIIAVGYGYT,TRBV5-6,-,TRBJ1-2
ASSMSQVLDEQY,TRBV19,-,TRBJ2-7
SVEAGWENTEAF,TRBV29-1,-,TRBJ1-1
ASSPRGQTTGELF,TRBV18,TRBD1,TRBJ2-2
ASSRRGTGELF,TRBV4-1,TRBD1,TRBJ2-2
SAGGGDQPQH,TRBV20-1,-,TRBJ1-5
SVSGLTNYGYT,TRBV29-1,-,TRBJ1-2
ASSLLAGDYNEQF,TRBV18,TRBD2,TRBJ2-1
ATSRELAGHNEQF,TRBV15,TRBD2,TRBJ2-1
ASSQVSGSYEQY,TRBV4-1,-,TRBJ2-7
ASSYRDRAETQY,TRBV5-4,TRBD1,TRBJ2-5
ASRTSRSSYNSPLH,TRBV3-1,-,TRBJ1-6
ASSFSLAGVQETQY,TRBV7-2,TRBD2,TRBJ2-5
ASRPGQRNSPLH,TRBV12-3/TRBV12-4,-,TRBJ1-6
ASSLENRGLGEKLF,TRBV5-1,-,TRBJ1-4
SVASSQLGNTIY,TRBV29-1,-,TRBJ1-3
ASRREQGNSPLH,TRBV5-1,-,TRBJ1-6
SVDSGGADTQY,TRBV29-1,TRBD1,TRBJ2-3
SVVHYTSYEQY,TRBV29-1,-,TRBJ2-7
ASSVRPGTSKETQY,TRBV7-6,-,TRBJ2-5
ASSSPRGQGVFYGYT,TRBV7-2,TRBD1,TRBJ1-2
ASSQPGQGSNTEAF,TRBV3-1,TRBD1,TRBJ1-1
ASSELSGGNGSPLH,TRBV6-1,-,TRBJ1-6
ASSFPDNEQF,TRBV7-8,-,TRBJ2-1
ASSDNGDSYEQY,TRBV10-2,-,TRBJ2-7
ASSVSLAPKSSYNEQF,TRBV9,-,TRBJ2-1
ASSEVVGTDTQY,TRBV2,-,TRBJ2-3
ASSSMGQNSDEQF,TRBV12-3/TRBV12-4,TRBD1,TRBJ2-1
ASSEEVLNTEAF,TRBV12-3/TRBV12-4,-,TRBJ1-1
SAWGEGNYGYT,TRBV20-1,-,TRBJ1-2
ASSLAMGWDSKETQY,TRBV28,-,TRBJ2-5
ASSYVNQETQY,TRBV5-4,-,TRBJ2-5
ASSRRDSGANVLT,TRBV6-2/TRBV6-3,-,TRBJ2-6
ASSSQGGNTEAF,TRBV2,TRBD1,TRBJ1-1
SAAGANTGELF,TRBV20-1,-,TRBJ2-2
SAGLAGFTGELF,TRBV20-1,TRBD2,TRBJ2-2
ASSLERGMDEQY,TRBV5-1,-,TRBJ2-7
SARLAGPDTQY,TRBV20-1,TRBD2,TRBJ2-3
ASSPQGSMNTEAF,TRBV7-9,-,TRBJ1-1
ASSQVGVADTEAF,TRBV4-2,-,TRBJ1-1
SVRRSGSTGELF,TRBV29-1,-,TRBJ2-2